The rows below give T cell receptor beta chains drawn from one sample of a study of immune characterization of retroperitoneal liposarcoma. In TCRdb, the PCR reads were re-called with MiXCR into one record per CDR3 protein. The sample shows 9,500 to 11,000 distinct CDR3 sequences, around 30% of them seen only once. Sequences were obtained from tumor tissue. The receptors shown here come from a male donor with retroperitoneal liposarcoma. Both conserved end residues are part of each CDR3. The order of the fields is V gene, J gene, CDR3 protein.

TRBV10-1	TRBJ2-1	CASSGTGNNEQFF
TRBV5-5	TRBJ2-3	CASSLGAGGDTQYF
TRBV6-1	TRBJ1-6	CASSVSGTTNSPLHF
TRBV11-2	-	CASSLGQVSYNEQYF
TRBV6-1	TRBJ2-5	CASSADSQETQYF
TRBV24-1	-	CATSDRGVRETQYF
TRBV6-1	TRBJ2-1	CASSSSGTGTYEQFF
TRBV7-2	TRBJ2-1	CASSLGAETQFF
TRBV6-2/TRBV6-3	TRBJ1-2	CASSSGGRFGYTF
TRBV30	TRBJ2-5	CASGLAGVETQYF
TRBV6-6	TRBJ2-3	CASSYVADTQYF
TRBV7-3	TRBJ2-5	CASSLSSGGDETQYF
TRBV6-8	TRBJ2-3	CASSYGGGGGDTQYF
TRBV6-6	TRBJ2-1	CASSYGRLAGGYNEQFF
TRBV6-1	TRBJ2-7	CASSRGTGFAYEQYF
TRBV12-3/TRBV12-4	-	CASTGTNNEQYF
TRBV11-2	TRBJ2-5	CASSPRHNEQYF
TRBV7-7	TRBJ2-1	CASSKGLSYNEQFF
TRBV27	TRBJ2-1	CASSLYGGSYNEQFF
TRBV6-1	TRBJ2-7	CASRAQAASSYEQYF
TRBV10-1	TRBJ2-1	CASSYGTSRNEQFF
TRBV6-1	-	CATFESGQGVHEQYF
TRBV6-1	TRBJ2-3	CASSEREGTVTDTQYF
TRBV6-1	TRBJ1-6	CASEEGQAYSPLHF
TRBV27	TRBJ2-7	CASSLTSNSYEQYF
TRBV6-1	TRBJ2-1	CASSTGHTLYEQFF
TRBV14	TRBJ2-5	CASSRLTSGRETQYF
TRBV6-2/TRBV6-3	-	CASSGSYSYNEQYF
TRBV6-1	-	CAIPAIQREGELTQYF
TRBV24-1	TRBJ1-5	CATSDPGTGHQPQHF
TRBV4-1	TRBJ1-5	CASSQDIRQPQHF